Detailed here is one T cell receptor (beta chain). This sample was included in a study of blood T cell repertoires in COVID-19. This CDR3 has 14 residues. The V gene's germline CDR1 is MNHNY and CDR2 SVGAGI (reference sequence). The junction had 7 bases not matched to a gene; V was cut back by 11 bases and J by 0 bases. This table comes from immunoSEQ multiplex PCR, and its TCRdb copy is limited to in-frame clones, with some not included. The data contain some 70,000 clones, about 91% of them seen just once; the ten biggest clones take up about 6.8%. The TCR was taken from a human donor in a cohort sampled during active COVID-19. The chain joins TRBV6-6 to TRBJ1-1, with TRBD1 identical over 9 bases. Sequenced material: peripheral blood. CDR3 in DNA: TGTGCCTCCGACAGGGGGGGAATGAACACTGAAGCTTTCTTT. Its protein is CASDRGGMNTEAFF.